Sequencing of this T cell receptor (beta chain) was carried out in a study of cytomegalovirus exposure and HLA in healthy donors. Study summary: Clustering assigned about four fifths of the approximately 400 genotyped donors to the Caucasian-associated ancestry cluster. Study outcomes and limitations: Follow-up analysis later connected one missense variant in DCLRE1C with trimming of TCR beta V- and J-genes. A few chains linked to CMV were shown in vitro to be specific for CMV antigens.

CDR1 and CDR2 from the germline V gene are KGHSH and LQKENI. The CDR3 has 15 residues. The V gene lost 3 bases and the J gene lost 0 bases, with 11 bases spanning the gap. The PCR was carried out with 60 Vbeta primers and 13 Jbeta primers. Using immunoSEQ multiplex PCR, the repertoire was profiled, and TCRdb retains in-frame clones only, with some absent. This repertoire shows over 150,000 clones, approximately 77% found once; its top ten account for 3.7%. Comments on this clone: Its antigen remains unknown.

The TCR comes from a man aged 25-40 years in good health and CMV-seropositive. Material for sequencing was PBMCs. V usage is TRBV18 and J usage is TRBJ1-1, with a possible D match to TRBD1 (5 bases). CDR3 protein: CASSPQGGMNTEAFF. As DNA, the CDR3 is TGTGCCAGCTCACCCCAGGGCGGGATGAACACTGAAGCTTTCTTT.